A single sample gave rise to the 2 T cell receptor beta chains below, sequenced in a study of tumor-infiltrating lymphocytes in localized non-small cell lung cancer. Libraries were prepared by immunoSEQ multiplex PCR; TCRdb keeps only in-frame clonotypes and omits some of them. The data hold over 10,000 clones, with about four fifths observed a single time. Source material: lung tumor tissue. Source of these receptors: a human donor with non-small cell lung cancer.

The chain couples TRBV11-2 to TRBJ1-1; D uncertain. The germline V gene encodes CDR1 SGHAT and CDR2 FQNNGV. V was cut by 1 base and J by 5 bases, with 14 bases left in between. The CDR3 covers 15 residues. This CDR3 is CASSLVGLYLTEAFF. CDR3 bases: TGTGCCAGCAGCTTAGTCGGGCTATATTTGACTGAAGCTTTCTTT. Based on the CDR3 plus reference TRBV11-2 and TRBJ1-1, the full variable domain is EAGVAQSPRYKIIEKRQSVAFWCNPISGHATLYWYQQILGQGPKLLIQFQNNGVVDDSQLPKDRFSAERLKGVDSTLKIQPAKLEDSAVYLCASSLVGLYLTEAFFGQGTRLTVV.

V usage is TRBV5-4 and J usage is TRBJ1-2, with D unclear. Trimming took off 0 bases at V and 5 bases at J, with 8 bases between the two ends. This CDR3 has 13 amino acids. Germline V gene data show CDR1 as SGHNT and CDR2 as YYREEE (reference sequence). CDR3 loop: CASSLGAQYGYTF. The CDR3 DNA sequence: TGTGCCAGCAGCTTGGGGGCTCAGTATGGCTACACCTTC.